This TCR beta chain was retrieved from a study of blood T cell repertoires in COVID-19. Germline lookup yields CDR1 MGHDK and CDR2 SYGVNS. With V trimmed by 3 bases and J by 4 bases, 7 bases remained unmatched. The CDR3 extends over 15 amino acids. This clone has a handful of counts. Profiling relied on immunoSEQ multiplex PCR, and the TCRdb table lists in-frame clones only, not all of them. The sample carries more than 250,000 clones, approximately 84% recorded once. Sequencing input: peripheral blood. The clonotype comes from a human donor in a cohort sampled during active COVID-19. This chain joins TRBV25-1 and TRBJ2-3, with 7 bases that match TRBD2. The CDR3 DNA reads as TGTGCCAGCAGTGACCGGGGAGGGATCGCAGATACGCAGTATTTT. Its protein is CASSDRGGIADTQYF.